The 15 T cell receptor beta chains in this list originate from one sample, sequenced in a study of cytomegalovirus exposure and HLA in healthy donors. PCR involved 60 Vbeta and 13 Jbeta primers. Profiling relied on immunoSEQ multiplex PCR, and the TCRdb table lists in-frame clones only, not all of them. In the table there are roughly 100,000 clones, about 9.5% of which are singletons. Sequencing used PBMCs. These TCRs come from a man in his forties in good health and CMV-seropositive.

This clone appeared a few times. The chain carries TRBV4-3 and TRBJ2-7; 11 bases agree with TRBD2. Germline V gene data show CDR1 as LGHNA and CDR2 as YSLEER. The CDR3 length is 16 residues. The junction had 4 bases not matched to a gene; V was cut back by 0 bases and J by 3 bases. In nucleotides, the CDR3 is TGCGCCAGCAGCCAAGAGCTAGCGGGAGGCCGCTACGAGCAGTACTTC. It codes for CASSQELAGGRYEQYF.

This clone has a handful of counts. The chain recombines TRBV7-9 with TRBJ2-1; TRBD1 matches at 9 bases. Trimming removed 4 bases from V and 8 bases from J; junction bases left unmatched: 15. The CDR3 sequence is 17 residues long. CDR1 is SEHNR and CDR2 is FQNEAQ in the germline V gene (reference sequence). CDR3 DNA sequence: TGTGCCAGCAGCTCCGGCTTGTGGGACAGGGTTAACGATGAGCAGTTCTTC. Encoded protein: CASSSGLWDRVNDEQFF.

The V call is TRBV27, the J call TRBJ2-3; 11 bases are shared with TRBD2. The CDR3 length is 16 residues. CDR1 and CDR2 (germline): MNHEY, SMNVEV (reference sequence). V lost 5 bases, J lost 2 bases, and 6 bases stayed unmatched. The CDR3 reads CASSPRLAGLTDTQYF. DNA for the CDR3: TGTGCCAGCAGTCCACGACTAGCGGGACTCACAGATACGCAGTATTTT.

The chain carries TRBV7-9 and TRBJ1-6; D is perhaps TRBD1 (6 bases). With 1 base removed from V and 9 bases from J, the gap between germline ends came to 13 bases. Germline V CDR1 and CDR2: SEHNR, FQNEAQ (reference sequence). The CDR3 totals 15 residues. The CDR3 region has the DNA TGTGCCAGCAGCTTAGGGGACACAAAGACTTCACCCCTCCACTTT. It specifies CASSLGDTKTSPLHF.

On this clone itself: Different DNA sequences within this sample yield the same CDR3. The chain joins TRBV5-4 to TRBJ2-7; a possible D gene is TRBD2 (6 bases). The length of the CDR3 is 13 residues. Germline V gives CDR1 SGHNT, CDR2 YYREEE (reference sequence). Trimming removed 1 base at V and 1 base at J, with 6 bases between. For the CDR3, the DNA is TGTGCCAGCAGCTTGCGGGGGTCCTACGAGCAGTACTTC. Translation gives CASSLRGSYEQYF.

This clone has only a few counts. The chain carries TRBV28 and TRBJ2-5, with 7 bases fitting TRBD1. J gave up 5 bases and V 5 bases, and 5 bases lay outside the gene matches. The CDR3 length is 13 residues. Per germline, CDR1 MDHEN and CDR2 SYDVKM. The CDR3 loop reads CASSPDRAETQYF. The CDR3 DNA follows: TGTGCCAGCAGTCCCGACAGGGCGGAGACCCAGTACTTC. Full variable domain (missing parts from reference TRBV28 and TRBJ2-5): DVKVTQSSRYLVKRTGEKVFLECVQDMDHENMFWYRQDPGLGLRLIYFSYDVKMKEKGDIPEGYSVSREKKERFSLILESASTNQTSMYLCASSPDRAETQYFGPGTRLLVL.

This clone was seen more than once but under ten times. V gene TRBV19 combines with J gene TRBJ2-5; 7 nucleotides match TRBD1. Germline CDR1 and CDR2: LNHDA and SQIVND (reference sequence). V was clipped by 6 bases and J by 5 bases; unmatched bases: 6. The CDR3 has 13 residues. The CDR3 nucleotides read TGTGCCAGTAGATTAGGGGGCGGCGAGACCCAGTACTTC. Protein: CASRLGGGETQYF.

V gene TRBV19 combines with J gene TRBJ2-7; D is perhaps TRBD2 (5 bases). The V gene lost 5 bases and the J gene lost 3 bases, with 5 bases spanning the gap. Germline V CDR1 and CDR2: LNHDA, SQIVND (reference sequence). This CDR3 is built from 11 residues. The CDR3, as DNA: TGTGCCAGTAGTGGGAGCTACGAGCAGTACTTC. Its translation: CASSGSYEQYF.

To note about this clone: It is unclear where the CDR3 begins or ends on the DNA, so no DNA is shown, and the CDR3 is as TCRdb lists it. V is TRBV7-9 and J is TRBJ1-2; TRBD1, the D gene given by the table, was not confirmed from the DNA. Germline V gene data show CDR1 as SEHNR and CDR2 as FQNEAQ (reference sequence). The length of the CDR3 is 14 amino acids, counting both ends. The CDR3 sequence is CASSLVGQGNLCTF.

This clone has more than one count but fewer than ten. V usage is TRBV6-1 and J usage is TRBJ2-7; no definite D call. The CDR3 contains 11 residues. CDR1 is MNHNS and CDR2 is SASEGT in the germline V gene. V was trimmed by 6 bases and J by 0 bases, leaving 3 bases between them. CDR3 in amino acids: CASRLSYEQYF. CDR3 DNA sequence: TGTGCCAGCAGACTCTCCTACGAGCAGTACTTC.

This clone has a handful of counts. CDR3 in DNA: TGTGCCAGCAGCTACTCGGCAGATACGCAGTATTTT. Translating gives CASSYSADTQYF. The chain recombines TRBV5-4 with TRBJ2-3; D call uncertain. CDR3 length: 12 amino acids. CDR1 SGHNT and CDR2 YYREEE come from the germline V gene (reference sequence). V lost 3 bases to trimming and J lost 4 bases, with 6 bases between them.

The chain uses TRBV6-1 and TRBJ2-5; D is undetermined. The DNA end is a closer match to TRBJ2-7, so the J assignment may be wrong. The germline V gene encodes CDR1 MNHNS and CDR2 SASEGT. The CDR3 contains 13 residues. The DNA for the CDR3 is TGTGCCAGCAAGGCGGAACCGGCCTACGAGCAGTACTTC. This encodes CASKAEPAYEQYF.

The rearrangement joins TRBV19 to TRBJ2-7; TRBD1 matches at 9 bases. CDR1 is LNHDA and CDR2 is SQIVND in the germline V gene (reference sequence). The J segment lost 4 bases and the V segment lost 6 bases, leaving 4 bases of the junction unmatched. This CDR3 contains 13 residues. CDR3 sequence reads: CASRRQGEYEQYF. The CDR3 nucleotides are TGTGCCAGTAGGAGACAGGGGGAGTACGAGCAGTACTTC. Based on the CDR3 plus reference TRBV19 and TRBJ2-7, the full variable domain is DGGITQSPKYLFRKEGQNVTLSCEQNLNHDAMYWYRQDPGQGLRLIYYSQIVNDFQKGDIAEGYSVSREKKESFPLTVTSAQKNPTAFYLCASRRQGEYEQYFGPGTRLTVT.

The table lists this clone with a few counts. This chain uses TRBV7-9 with TRBJ1-3; no clear D. Trimming cost V 5 bases and J 6 bases, with 5 bases left between them. The CDR3 loop spans 11 amino acids. Germline V CDR1 and CDR2: SEHNR, FQNEAQ (reference sequence). Here the CDR3 reads CASSHSNTIYF. As DNA, the CDR3 is TGTGCCAGCAGCCATTCAAACACCATATATTTT.

This clone was observed a few times. The chain employs TRBV6-5 and TRBJ2-5, with 10 bases that match TRBD1. J was trimmed by 5 bases and V by 6 bases; bases with no gene match: 6. Looked up from germline, CDR1 is MNHEY and CDR2 is SVGAGI. CDR3 length: 14 residues. The CDR3 here is CASRAGQGTETQYF. CDR3 coding DNA: TGTGCCAGCAGGGCGGGACAGGGGACGGAGACCCAGTACTTC.